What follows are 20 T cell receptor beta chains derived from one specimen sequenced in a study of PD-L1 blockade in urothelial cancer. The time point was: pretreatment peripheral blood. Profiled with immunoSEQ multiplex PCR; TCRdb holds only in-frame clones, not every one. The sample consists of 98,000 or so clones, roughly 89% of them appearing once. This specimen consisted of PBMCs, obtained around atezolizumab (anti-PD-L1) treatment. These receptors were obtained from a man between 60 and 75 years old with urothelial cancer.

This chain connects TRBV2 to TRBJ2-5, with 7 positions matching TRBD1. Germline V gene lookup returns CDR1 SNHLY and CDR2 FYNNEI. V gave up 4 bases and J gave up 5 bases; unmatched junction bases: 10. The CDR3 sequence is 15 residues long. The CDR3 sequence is CASSGRGTEWETQYF. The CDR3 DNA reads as TGTGCCAGCAGTGGCAGGGGGACAGAATGGGAGACCCAGTACTTC.

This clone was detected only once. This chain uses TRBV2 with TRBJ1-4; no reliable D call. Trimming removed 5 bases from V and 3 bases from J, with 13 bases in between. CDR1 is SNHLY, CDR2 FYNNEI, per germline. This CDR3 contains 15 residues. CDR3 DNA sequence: TGTGCCAGCAGTTACGAACGGGGATCTAATGAAAAACTGTTTTTT. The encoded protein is CASSYERGSNEKLFF.

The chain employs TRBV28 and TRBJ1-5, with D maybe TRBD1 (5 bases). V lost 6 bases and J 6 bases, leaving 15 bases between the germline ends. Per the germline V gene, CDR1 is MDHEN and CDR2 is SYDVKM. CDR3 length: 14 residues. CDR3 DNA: TGTGCCAGCAGCCGGGGCGGGGGGAGTCAGCCCCAGCATTTT. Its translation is CASSRGGGSQPQHF. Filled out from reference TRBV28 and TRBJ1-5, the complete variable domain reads DVKVTQSSRYLVKRTGEKVFLECVQDMDHENMFWYRQDPGLGLRLIYFSYDVKMKEKGDIPEGYSVSREKKERFSLILESASTNQTSMYLCASSRGGGSQPQHFGDGTRLSIL.

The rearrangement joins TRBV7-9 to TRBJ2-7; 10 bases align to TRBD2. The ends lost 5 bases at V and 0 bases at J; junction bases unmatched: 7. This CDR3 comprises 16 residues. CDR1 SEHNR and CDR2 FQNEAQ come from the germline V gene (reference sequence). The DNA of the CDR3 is TGTGCCAGCAGCGGTAGCGGGAGGACTTTCTCCTACGAGCAGTACTTC. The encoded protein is CASSGSGRTFSYEQYF. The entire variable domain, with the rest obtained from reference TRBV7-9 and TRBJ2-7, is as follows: DTGVSQNPRHKITKRGQNVTFRCDPISEHNRLYWYRQTLGQGPEFLTYFQNEAQLEKSRLLSDRFSAERPKGSFSTLEIQRTEQGDSAMYLCASSGSGRTFSYEQYFGPGTRLTVT.

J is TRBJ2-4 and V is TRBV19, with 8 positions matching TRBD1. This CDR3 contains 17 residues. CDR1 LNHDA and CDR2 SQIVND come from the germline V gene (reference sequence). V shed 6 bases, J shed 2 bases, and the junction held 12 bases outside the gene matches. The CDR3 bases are TGTGCCAGTAGCGCGCTACCCGGACAGGGCCCCAAAAACATTCAGTACTTC. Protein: CASSALPGQGPKNIQYF.

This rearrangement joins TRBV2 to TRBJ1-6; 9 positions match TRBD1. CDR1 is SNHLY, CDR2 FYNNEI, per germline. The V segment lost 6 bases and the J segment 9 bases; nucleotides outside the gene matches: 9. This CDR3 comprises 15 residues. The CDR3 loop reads CASRSSGTGTSPLHF. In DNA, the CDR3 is TGTGCCAGCAGATCATCCGGGACAGGGACTTCACCCCTCCACTTT.

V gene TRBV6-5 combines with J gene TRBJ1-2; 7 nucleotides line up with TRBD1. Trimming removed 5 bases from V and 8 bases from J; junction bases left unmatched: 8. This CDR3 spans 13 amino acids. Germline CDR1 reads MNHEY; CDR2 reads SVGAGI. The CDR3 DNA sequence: TGTGCCAGCAGTCAGGGGGGATCGGGCGGCTACACCTTC. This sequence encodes CASSQGGSGGYTF.

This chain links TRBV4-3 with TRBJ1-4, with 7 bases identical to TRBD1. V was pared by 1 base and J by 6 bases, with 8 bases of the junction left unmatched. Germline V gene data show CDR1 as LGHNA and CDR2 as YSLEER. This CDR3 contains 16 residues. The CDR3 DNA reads TGCGCCAGCAGCCAAGGACAGGGAGTGGGATATGAAAAACTGTTTTTT. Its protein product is CASSQGQGVGYEKLFF.

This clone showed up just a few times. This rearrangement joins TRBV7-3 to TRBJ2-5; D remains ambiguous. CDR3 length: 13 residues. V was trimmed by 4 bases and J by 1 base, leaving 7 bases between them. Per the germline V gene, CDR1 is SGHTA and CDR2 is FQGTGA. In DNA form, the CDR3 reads TGTGCCAGCAGCTCGGGTCTCCAAGAGACCCAGTACTTC. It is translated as CASSSGLQETQYF.

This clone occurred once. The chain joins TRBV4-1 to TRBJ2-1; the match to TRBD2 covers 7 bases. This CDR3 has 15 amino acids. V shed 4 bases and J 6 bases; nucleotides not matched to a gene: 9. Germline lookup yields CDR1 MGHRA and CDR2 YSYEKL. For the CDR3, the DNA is TGCGCCAGCAGCCTCGGGCGGGAGACCCGCAATGAGCAGTTCTTC. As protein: CASSLGRETRNEQFF.

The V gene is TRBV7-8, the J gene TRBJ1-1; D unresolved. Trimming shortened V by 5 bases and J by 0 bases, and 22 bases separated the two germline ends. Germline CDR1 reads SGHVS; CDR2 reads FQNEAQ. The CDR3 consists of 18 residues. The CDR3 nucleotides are TGTGCCAGCAGCGTCCCGACGGGGTATAGGCCCATGAACACTGAAGCTTTCTTT. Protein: CASSVPTGYRPMNTEAFF.

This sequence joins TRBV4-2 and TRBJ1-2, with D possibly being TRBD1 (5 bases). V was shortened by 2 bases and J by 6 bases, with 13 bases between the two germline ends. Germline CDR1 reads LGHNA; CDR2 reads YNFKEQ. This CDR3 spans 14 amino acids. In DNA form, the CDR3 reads TGTGCCAGCAGCCAATCTACAGGCCTTGATGGCTACACCTTC. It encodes CASSQSTGLDGYTF.

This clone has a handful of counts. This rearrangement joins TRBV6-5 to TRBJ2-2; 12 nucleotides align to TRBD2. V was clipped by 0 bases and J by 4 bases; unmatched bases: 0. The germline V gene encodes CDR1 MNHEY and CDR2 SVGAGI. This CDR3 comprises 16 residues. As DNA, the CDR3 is TGTGCCAGCAGTTACTCGACTAGCGGGAGCACCGGGGAGCTGTTTTTT. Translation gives CASSYSTSGSTGELFF.

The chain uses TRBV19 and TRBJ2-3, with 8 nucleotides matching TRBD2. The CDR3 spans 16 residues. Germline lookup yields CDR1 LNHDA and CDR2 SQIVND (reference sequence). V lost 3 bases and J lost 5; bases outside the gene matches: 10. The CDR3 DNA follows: TGTGCCAGTAGTATTCATGCGGGGGGCGTACAAGATACGCAGTATTTT. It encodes CASSIHAGGVQDTQYF.

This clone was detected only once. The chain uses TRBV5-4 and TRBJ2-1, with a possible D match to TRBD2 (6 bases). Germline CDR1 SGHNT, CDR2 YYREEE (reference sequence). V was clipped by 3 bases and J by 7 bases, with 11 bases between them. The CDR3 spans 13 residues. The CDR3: CASSSPGGNEQFF. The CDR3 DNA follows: TGTGCCAGCAGCTCTCCTGGGGGGAATGAGCAGTTCTTC.

CDR3 sequence reads: CASQVGNQPQHF. The CDR3 DNA sequence: TGTGCCAGCCAGGTCGGTAATCAGCCCCAGCATTTT. The chain uses TRBV25-1 and TRBJ1-5; D is ambiguous. Trimming pared 8 bases from V and 4 bases from J, leaving 9 bases between. This CDR3 is 12 amino acids long. Germline V gene lookup returns CDR1 MGHDK and CDR2 SYGVNS.

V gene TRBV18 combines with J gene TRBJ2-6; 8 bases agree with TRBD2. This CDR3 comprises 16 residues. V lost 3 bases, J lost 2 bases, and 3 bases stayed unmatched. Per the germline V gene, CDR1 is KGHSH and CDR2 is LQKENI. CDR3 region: CASSPPGRAGANVLTF. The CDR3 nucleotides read TGTGCCAGCTCACCCCCCGGGAGGGCTGGGGCCAACGTCCTGACTTTC.

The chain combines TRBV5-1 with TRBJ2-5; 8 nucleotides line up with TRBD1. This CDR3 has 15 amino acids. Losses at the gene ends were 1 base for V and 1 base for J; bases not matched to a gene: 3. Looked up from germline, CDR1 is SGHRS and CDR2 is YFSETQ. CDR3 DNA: TGCGCCAGCAGCTTGCAGGGGGCAGCCCAAGAGACCCAGTACTTC. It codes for CASSLQGAAQETQYF.

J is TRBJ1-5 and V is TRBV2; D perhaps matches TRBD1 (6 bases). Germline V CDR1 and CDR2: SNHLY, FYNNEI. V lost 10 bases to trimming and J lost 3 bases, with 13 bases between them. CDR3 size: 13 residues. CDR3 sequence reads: CATNRDTNQPQHF. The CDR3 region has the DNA TGTGCCACCAACCGGGACACCAATCAGCCCCAGCATTTT.

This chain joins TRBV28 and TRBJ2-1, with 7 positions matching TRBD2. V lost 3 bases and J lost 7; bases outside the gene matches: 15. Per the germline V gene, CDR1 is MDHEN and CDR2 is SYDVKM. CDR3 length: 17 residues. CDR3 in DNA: TGTGCCAGCAGTTTGAACTGGGGATTTGCGGGAGTGAATGAGCAGTTCTTC. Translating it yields CASSLNWGFAGVNEQFF.